The clone carrying this T cell receptor beta chain was detected many times. What it binds is unknown. The sample originates from a study of T cell repertoires in cytomegalovirus infection. Overall study context: A matching HLA type, together with CMV infection, was signaled by public TCR beta signatures. Study results and caveats: It was HLA-C-restricted CMV-specific TCR beta clonotypes that dominated the response ex vivo. Cumulative frequency (of public TCR beta family members) identified carriers of CMV plus the relevant HLA.

TCRdb ran MiXCR on the reads and lists one entry per CDR3 protein. The table shows 200,000 to 300,000 distinct CDR3 sequences, with roughly 6.5% occurring only once. Germline V gene data show CDR1 as MNHNS and CDR2 as SASEGT. This CDR3 has 11 residues. V lost 5 bases, J lost 13 bases, and 4 bases stayed unmatched. The sequence came from a human donor in good health (CMV status not recorded). Some clones in this sample may be carry-over from other donors' samples. This sequence joins TRBV6-1 and TRBJ1-1; 10 bases match TRBD1. The sample comprised PBMCs. The CDR3 loop reads CASSSGTGDFF. CDR3 in DNA: TGTGCCAGCAGTTCCGGGACAGGGGATTTCTTT.